The 7 T cell receptor beta chains below all came from one sample that was sequenced in a study of T cell clonotyping in hematopoietic cell transplantation. Method: immunoSEQ multiplex PCR; TCRdb's copy keeps in-frame clones and lacks some. The repertoire consists of 7,000 or so clones, with more than 70% occurring once and the leading ten covering around 7.9%. Sequencing used PBMCs, obtained 100 days after allogeneic stem cell transplant. These receptors all come from a male patient under 35 who had an allogeneic stem cell transplant from a related donor, so the T cells may come from the graft donor. Some clones in this sample may be carry-over from other donors' samples.

The chain combines TRBV25-1 with TRBJ1-1, with D possibly being TRBD1 (6 bases). The CDR3 consists of 13 residues. CDR1 MGHDK and CDR2 SYGVNS come from the germline V gene. V lost 6 bases to trimming and J lost 10 bases, with 18 bases between them. This CDR3 reads CASSEGGAAGAFF. The CDR3 DNA is TGTGCCAGCAGCGAGGGGGGGGCGGCCGGAGCTTTCTTT.

The chain employs TRBV5-1 and TRBJ2-2, with a tentative D call TRBD1 (6 bases). Trimming removed 1 base at V and 0 bases at J, with 16 bases between. Germline-derived CDR1 and CDR2 are SGHRS and YFSETQ. The CDR3 spans 18 residues. The CDR3 DNA reads TGCGCCAGCAGCTTGTTGAATGTTAGGGGGTCGAACACCGGGGAGCTGTTTTTT. It specifies CASSLLNVRGSNTGELFF.

V usage is TRBV6-1 and J usage is TRBJ2-7; perhaps TRBD2 as D (5 bases). The CDR3 extends over 12 amino acids. Trimming cost V 5 bases and J 4 bases, with 9 bases left between them. In germline, CDR1 is MNHNS, CDR2 SASEGT. The CDR3 sequence: CASSHSGYEQYV. The DNA of the CDR3 is TGTGCCAGCAGTCATTCGGGGTACGAGCAGTACGTC.

The chain has TRBV28 and TRBJ1-1, with D unclear. V was clipped by 10 bases and J by 4 bases, with 16 bases between them. This CDR3 region has 13 residues. Per the germline V gene, CDR1 is MDHEN and CDR2 is SYDVKM. CDR3 amino acids: CATYGPSTTEAFF. The CDR3 DNA reads TGTGCCACCTACGGGCCCTCGACCACTGAAGCTTTCTTT.

This sequence joins TRBV4-3 and TRBJ2-7; D unresolved. Germline CDR1 is LGHNA and CDR2 is YSLEER. There are 17 residues in the CDR3. The V and J ends lost 0 bases and 0 bases respectively, with 15 bases between them. The CDR3 spells CASSQDTLRPSSYEQYV. DNA of the CDR3: TGCGCCAGCAGCCAAGATACTTTGAGGCCGAGCTCCTACGAGCAGTACGTC.

The chain's CDR3 is CASTHLGQGARQPQHF. The CDR3 nucleotides are TGTGCCAGCACCCATCTGGGACAGGGGGCTCGGCAGCCCCAGCATTTT. The V gene is TRBV6-6, the J gene TRBJ1-5, with TRBD1 identical over 12 bases. Germline CDR1 is MNHNY and CDR2 is SVGAGI (reference sequence). The CDR3 covers 16 residues. V lost 7 bases to trimming and J lost 7 bases; unmatched junction nucleotides: 11.

The V and J genes are TRBV23-1 and TRBJ2-1; D might be TRBD2 (5 bases). TRBV23-1 has ORF status, its function being uncertain. V was pared by 4 bases and J by 5 bases, with 15 bases between. This CDR3 has 15 amino acids. CDR3 in DNA: TGCGCCAGCAGTCCAATCGGACCCGGGGACAATGAGCAGTTCTTC. Its protein is CASSPIGPGDNEQFF.